The clone carrying this T cell receptor beta chain appeared a few times. TCRdb recomputed calls from the 5' RACE reads with MiXCR, one row per CDR3 protein. The data contain around 300,000 distinct CDR3 sequences, approximately 4% of them seen just once; the ten biggest clones take up around 25%. This CDR3 has 15 residues. V shed 5 bases, J shed 4 bases, and the junction held 8 bases outside the gene matches. CDR1 is SGHNT, CDR2 YYREEE, per germline (reference sequence). This entry belongs to a study of T cells after yellow fever vaccination. Study information: Researchers used SMART-Seq v4 Ultra Low Input to prepare fractions that had low cell numbers.

The TCR comes from a man younger than 30 who received the YFV17D yellow fever vaccine. The source material was PBMCs, sampled 5 days after the yellow fever booster vaccination. This chain uses TRBV5-4 with TRBJ2-3, with 9 bases identical to TRBD1. The CDR3 DNA follows: TGTGCCAGCAGTCGGGGACAGGGAGCCTCAGATACGCAGTATTTT. The encoded protein is CASSRGQGASDTQYF.